This TCR beta chain was observed in a study of blood T cells in healthy people across ages. Overall study findings and caveats: Among long-lived donors, naive CD4+ cells were more numerous and diversity higher than in aged donors. Age brought a roughly linear fall in TCR beta diversity measured per million T cells.

Points on this clonotype: Its matching antigen is unknown.

Each sample yielded at least 6 million isolated PBMCs. A second PCR, run for about 7 to 11 cycles, used a sample-barcoded 5' primer plus a J-beta primer mix. Each CDR3 protein gets one entry after TCRdb re-called the 5' RACE reads with MiXCR. The sample contains roughly 1,300,000 distinct CDR3 sequences, approximately 60% of which appear only once. With 6 bases removed from V and 6 bases from J, the gap between germline ends came to 9 bases. Germline lookup yields CDR1 ENHRY and CDR2 SYGVKD. The CDR3 sequence is 13 residues long. The V call is TRBV10-3, the J call TRBJ1-6; perhaps TRBD1 as D (5 bases). Sample: blood. This receptor was taken from a young man in good health. This CDR3 is CAIRGGGNSPLHF. CDR3 in DNA: TGTGCCATCAGAGGTGGGGGTAATTCACCCCTCCACTTT.